This T cell receptor (beta chain) was profiled in a study of Ad26.COV2.S vaccination and SARS-CoV-2 variants. Study summary: Ad26.COV2.S, an intramuscular injection, was given once or twice 56 days apart.

Treatment given: some 20 received Ad26.COV2.S at low or high dose, single or two shots; several received placebo; per-sample allocation not given. Vaccine and placebo recipients were sampled on day 63 after the first injection. Note on this clone: Its antigen remains unidentified.

The CDR3 extends over 15 amino acids. CDR1 and CDR2 from the germline V gene are SEHNR and FQNEAQ (reference sequence). The V segment lost 5 bases and the J segment 7 bases; nucleotides outside the gene matches: 7. Profiled with immunoSEQ multiplex PCR; TCRdb holds only in-frame clones, not every one. The table lists around 300,000 clones, roughly 90% of them singletons, with around 5% in the top ten. Overall study findings and caveats: Analyses that measured TCR breadth and depth may have underestimated total T cell responses. Vaccine and placebo groups showed comparable non-spike TCR breadth.

This specimen was peripheral blood, taken in a trial of Ad26.COV2.S vaccine versus placebo. The V call is TRBV7-9, the J call TRBJ1-5; 11 positions match TRBD1. The TCR was taken from a person aged 18-65 years who received the Ad26.COV2.S COVID-19 vaccine or a placebo. The CDR3, as DNA: TGTGCCAGCAGCGATGGACAGGGGGCGCGACAGCCCCAGCATTTT. It yields the protein CASSDGQGARQPQHF.